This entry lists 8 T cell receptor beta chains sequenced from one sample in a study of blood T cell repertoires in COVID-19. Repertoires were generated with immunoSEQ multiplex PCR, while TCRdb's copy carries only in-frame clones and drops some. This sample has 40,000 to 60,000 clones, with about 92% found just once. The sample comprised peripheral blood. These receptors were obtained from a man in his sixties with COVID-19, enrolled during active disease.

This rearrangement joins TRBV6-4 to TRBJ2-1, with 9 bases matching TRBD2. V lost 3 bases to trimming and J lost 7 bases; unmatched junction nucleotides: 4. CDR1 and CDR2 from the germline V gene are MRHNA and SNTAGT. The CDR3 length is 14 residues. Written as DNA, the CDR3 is TGTGCCAGCAGTGAGGGACTAGCAGGGAATGAGCAGTTCTTC. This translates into CASSEGLAGNEQFF.

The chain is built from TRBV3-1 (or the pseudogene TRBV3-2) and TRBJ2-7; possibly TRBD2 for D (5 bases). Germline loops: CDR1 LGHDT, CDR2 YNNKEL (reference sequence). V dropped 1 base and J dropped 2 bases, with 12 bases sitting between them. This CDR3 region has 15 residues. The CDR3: CASSQGTPGAYEQYF. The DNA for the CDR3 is TGTGCCAGCAGCCAAGGAACGCCCGGGGCCTACGAGCAGTACTTC.

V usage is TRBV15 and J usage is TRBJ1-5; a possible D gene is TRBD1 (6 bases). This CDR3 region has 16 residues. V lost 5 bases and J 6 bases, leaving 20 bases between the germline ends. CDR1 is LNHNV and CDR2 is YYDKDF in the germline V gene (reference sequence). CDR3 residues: CATSRLFTKGGQPQHF. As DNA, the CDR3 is TGTGCCACCAGCCGGCTTTTCACGAAAGGGGGTCAGCCCCAGCATTTT.

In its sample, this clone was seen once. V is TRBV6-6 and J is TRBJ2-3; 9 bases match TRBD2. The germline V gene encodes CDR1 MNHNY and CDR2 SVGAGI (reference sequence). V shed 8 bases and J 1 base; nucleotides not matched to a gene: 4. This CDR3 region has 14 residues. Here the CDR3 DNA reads TGTGCCAGCGTTCTAGCGGGGCGCACAGATACGCAGTATTTT. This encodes CASVLAGRTDTQYF.

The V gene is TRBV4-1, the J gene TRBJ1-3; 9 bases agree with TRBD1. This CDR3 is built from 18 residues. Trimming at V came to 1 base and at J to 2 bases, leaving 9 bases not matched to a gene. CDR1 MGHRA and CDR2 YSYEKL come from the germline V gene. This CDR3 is CASSQAVPGQGTGNTIYF. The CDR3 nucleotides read TGCGCCAGCAGCCAAGCCGTCCCGGGACAGGGAACTGGAAACACCATATATTTT.

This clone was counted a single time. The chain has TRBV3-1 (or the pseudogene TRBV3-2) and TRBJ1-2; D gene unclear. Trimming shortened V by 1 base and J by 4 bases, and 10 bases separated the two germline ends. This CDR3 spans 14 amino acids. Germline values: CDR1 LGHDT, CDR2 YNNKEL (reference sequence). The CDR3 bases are TGTGCCAGCAGCCAAGGGGAGAGGAGCTATGGCTACACCTTC. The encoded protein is CASSQGERSYGYTF.

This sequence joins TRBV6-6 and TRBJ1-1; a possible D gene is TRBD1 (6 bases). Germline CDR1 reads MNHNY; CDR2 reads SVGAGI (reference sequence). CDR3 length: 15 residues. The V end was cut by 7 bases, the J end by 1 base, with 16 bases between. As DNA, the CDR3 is TGTGCCAGCAATCAGGGGAACATCGGGAACACTGAAGCTTTCTTT. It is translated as CASNQGNIGNTEAFF.

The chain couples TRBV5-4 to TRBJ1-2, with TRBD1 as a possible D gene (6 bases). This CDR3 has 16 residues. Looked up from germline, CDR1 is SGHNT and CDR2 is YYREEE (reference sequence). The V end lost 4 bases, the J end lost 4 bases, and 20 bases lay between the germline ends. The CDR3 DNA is TGTGCCAGCAGCCCCGAGGGACACCTAAGGGTCTATGGCTACACCTTC. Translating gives CASSPEGHLRVYGYTF.